Reported below is one TCR beta chain. The antigen remains undetermined. Together with a sample-barcoded 5' primer, a J-beta primer mix was included in a second PCR lasting roughly 6 to 12 cycles. TCRdb reprocessed the 5' RACE reads with MiXCR, giving one entry per CDR3 protein. The repertoire holds almost 1 million distinct CDR3 sequences, with about 51% as singletons. The record originates from a study of blood T cells in healthy people across ages. Trimming pared 3 bases from V and 4 bases from J, leaving 9 bases between. The CDR3 spans 13 residues. Germline CDR1 is MNHEY and CDR2 is SMNVEV (reference sequence). Study results and caveats: CMV status of donors was not determined, possibly confounding expanded clonotype changes.

The chain is built from TRBV27 and TRBJ1-2; D not resolved. The sample comprised blood. The receptor was derived from an older woman in good health. The DNA of the CDR3 is TGTGCCAGCAGTTTTGGGGTGGGCTATGGCTACACCTTC. This translates into CASSFGVGYGYTF.